Presented here are 10 T cell receptor beta chains from one specimen sequenced in a study of blood T cell repertoires in COVID-19. The data were produced by immunoSEQ multiplex PCR, yet TCRdb's version contains in-frame clones alone and is incomplete. The sample contains tens of thousands of clones, around 84% of which appear only once. The specimen was peripheral blood. These receptor sequences come from a man between 45 and 60 years old with acute or convalescent COVID-19.

This chain links TRBV6-5 with TRBJ2-7; 7 nucleotides match TRBD1. With 5 bases clipped from V and 6 bases from J, the junction kept 4 bases outside the gene matches. The CDR3 covers 12 residues. Germline V gene sequence: CDR1 MNHEY, CDR2 SVGAGI. The CDR3 nucleotides are TGTGCCAGCAGTCCAACAGGGGTCGAGCAGTACTTC. Amino acids: CASSPTGVEQYF.

A few counts support this clone. The V and J genes are TRBV6-6 and TRBJ2-7; 7 positions agree with TRBD2. The CDR3 contains 15 residues. The V and J ends lost 0 bases and 2 bases, in that order; junction bases with no gene match: 4. Per germline, CDR1 MNHNY and CDR2 SVGAGI (reference sequence). The CDR3 region is CASSYSAGETYEQYF. CDR3 coding DNA: TGTGCCAGCAGTTACTCGGCGGGAGAGACCTACGAGCAGTACTTC.

As DNA, the CDR3 is TGCGCCAGCAGCCAAGCTTACAGGGTCGAAGAGACCCAGTACTTC. It encodes CASSQAYRVEETQYF. The rearrangement links TRBV4-1 to TRBJ2-5; maybe TRBD1 (6 bases). This CDR3 contains 15 residues. Germline-derived CDR1 and CDR2 are MGHRA and YSYEKL. Trimming took 1 base from V and 3 from J, leaving 12 bases between them.

The chain carries TRBV3-1 (or the pseudogene TRBV3-2) and TRBJ2-2, with 9 bases aligning to TRBD1. Germline CDR1 reads LGHDT; CDR2 reads YNNKEL (reference sequence). There are 18 residues in the CDR3. V shed 5 bases and J 5 bases; nucleotides not matched to a gene: 15. The CDR3 here is CASSYHTGTGISTGELFF. CDR3 nucleotides: TGTGCCAGCAGCTATCACACCGGGACAGGGATTTCTACCGGGGAGCTGTTTTTT.

The V call is TRBV30, the J call TRBJ1-1; the match to TRBD1 covers 8 bases. This CDR3 comprises 12 residues. J was trimmed by 4 bases and V by 8 bases; bases with no gene match: 6. Germline CDR1 and CDR2: GTSNPN and SVGIG (reference sequence). This CDR3 is CARKTGGTEAFF. CDR3 bases: TGTGCCCGAAAAACAGGGGGCACTGAAGCTTTCTTT.

The chain joins TRBV7-9 to TRBJ2-3; 9 bases are a match to TRBD1. V trimming: 5 bases; J trimming: 2 bases; junction bases outside the gene matches: 8. The CDR3 totals 16 residues. Germline assignment: CDR1 SEHNR and CDR2 FQNEAQ (reference sequence). CDR3 bases: TGTGCCAGCAGCCCTGGACAGGGGAGGTTCACAGATACGCAGTATTTT. It codes for CASSPGQGRFTDTQYF.

The V and J genes are TRBV7-9 and TRBJ1-1; D unclear. Germline CDR1 SEHNR, CDR2 FQNEAQ (reference sequence). The CDR3 runs to 14 residues. V was trimmed by 5 bases and J by 0 bases, leaving 10 bases between them. CDR3 region: CASSKRQLNTEAFF. The CDR3 nucleotides read TGTGCCAGCAGCAAACGCCAGTTGAACACTGAAGCTTTCTTT.

V is TRBV30 and J is TRBJ1-3; TRBD1 agrees at 7 bases. Looked up from germline, CDR1 is GTSNPN and CDR2 is SVGIG (reference sequence). V lost 8 bases and J lost 4; bases outside the gene matches: 5. This CDR3 has 12 residues. CDR3 DNA sequence: TGTGCCAGTGGACAGGCGGGAAACACCATATATTTT. This sequence encodes CASGQAGNTIYF.

This sequence joins TRBV11-2 and TRBJ2-4; D possibly corresponds to TRBD1 (6 bases). The V end lost 5 bases, the J end lost 1 base, and 15 bases lay between the germline ends. This CDR3 contains 16 residues. Looked up from germline, CDR1 is SGHAT and CDR2 is FQNNGV. In nucleotides, the CDR3 is TGTGCCAGCAGCCAGTACTACAGGGTGGCCAAAAACATTCAGTACTTC. Its translation is CASSQYYRVAKNIQYF.

The V call is TRBV30, the J call TRBJ2-6; D is uncertain. V lost 4 bases and J 1 base, leaving 11 bases between the germline ends. The germline V gene has CDR1 GTSNPN and CDR2 SVGIG (reference sequence). This CDR3 comprises 15 residues. The CDR3 is CAWTHIRSGANVLTF. DNA of the CDR3: TGTGCCTGGACCCATATCAGGTCTGGGGCCAACGTCCTGACTTTC.